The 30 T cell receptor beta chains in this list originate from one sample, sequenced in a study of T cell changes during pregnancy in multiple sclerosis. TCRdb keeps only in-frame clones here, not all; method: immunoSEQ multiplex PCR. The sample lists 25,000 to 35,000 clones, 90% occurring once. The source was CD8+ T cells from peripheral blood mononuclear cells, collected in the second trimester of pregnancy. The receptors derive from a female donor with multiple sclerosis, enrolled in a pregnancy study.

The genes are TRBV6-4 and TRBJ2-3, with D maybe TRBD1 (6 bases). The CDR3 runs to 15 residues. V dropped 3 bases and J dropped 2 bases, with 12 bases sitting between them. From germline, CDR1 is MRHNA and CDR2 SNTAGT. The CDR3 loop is CASSESTGATDTQYF. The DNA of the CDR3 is TGTGCCAGCAGTGAGTCGACAGGCGCCACAGATACGCAGTATTTT.

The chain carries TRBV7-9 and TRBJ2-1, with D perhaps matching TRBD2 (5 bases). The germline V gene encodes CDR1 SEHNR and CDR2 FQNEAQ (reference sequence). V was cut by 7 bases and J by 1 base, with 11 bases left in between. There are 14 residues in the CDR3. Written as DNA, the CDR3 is TGTGCCAGCAACGCGGGCCTTTCCTACAATGAGCAGTTCTTC. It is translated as CASNAGLSYNEQFF.

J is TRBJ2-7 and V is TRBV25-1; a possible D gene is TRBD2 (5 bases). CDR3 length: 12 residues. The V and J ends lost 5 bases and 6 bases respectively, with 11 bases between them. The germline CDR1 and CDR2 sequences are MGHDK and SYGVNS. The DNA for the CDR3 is TGTGCCAGCAGTCTATTGGGGAGCGAGCAGTACTTC. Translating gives CASSLLGSEQYF.

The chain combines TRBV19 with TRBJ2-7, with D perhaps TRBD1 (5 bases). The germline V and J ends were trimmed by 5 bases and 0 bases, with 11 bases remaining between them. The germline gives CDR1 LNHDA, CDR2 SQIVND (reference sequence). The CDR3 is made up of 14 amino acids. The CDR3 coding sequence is TGTGCCAGTAGTCATACAGGCAGCTCCTACGAGCAGTACTTC. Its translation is CASSHTGSSYEQYF.

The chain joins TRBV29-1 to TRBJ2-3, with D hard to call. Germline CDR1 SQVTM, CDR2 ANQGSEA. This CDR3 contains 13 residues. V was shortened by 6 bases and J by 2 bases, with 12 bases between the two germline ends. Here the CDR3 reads CSVLESSTDTQYF. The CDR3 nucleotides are TGCAGCGTGCTGGAGTCCTCCACAGATACGCAGTATTTT.

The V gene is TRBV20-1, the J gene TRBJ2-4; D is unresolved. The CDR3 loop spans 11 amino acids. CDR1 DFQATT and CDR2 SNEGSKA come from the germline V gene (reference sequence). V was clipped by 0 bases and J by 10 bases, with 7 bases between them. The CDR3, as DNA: TGCAGTGCTAGAGATCGAGCAATTCAGTACTTC. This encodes CSARDRAIQYF.

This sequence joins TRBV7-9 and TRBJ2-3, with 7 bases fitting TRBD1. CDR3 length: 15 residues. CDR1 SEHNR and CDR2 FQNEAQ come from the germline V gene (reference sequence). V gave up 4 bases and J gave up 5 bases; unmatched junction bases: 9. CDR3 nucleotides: TGTGCCAGCAGCTACCGACAGGGATGGGAAGATACGCAGTATTTT. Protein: CASSYRQGWEDTQYF.

The CDR3 sequence: CASSPSTAGSGNTIYF. CDR3 nucleotides: TGTGCCAGCAGCCCTTCTACGGCAGGGTCTGGAAACACCATATATTTT. The V call is TRBV11-2, the J call TRBJ1-3; D might be TRBD1 (5 bases). Trimming pared 5 bases from V and 1 base from J, leaving 15 bases between. Germline assignment: CDR1 SGHAT and CDR2 FQNNGV. The CDR3 contains 16 residues.

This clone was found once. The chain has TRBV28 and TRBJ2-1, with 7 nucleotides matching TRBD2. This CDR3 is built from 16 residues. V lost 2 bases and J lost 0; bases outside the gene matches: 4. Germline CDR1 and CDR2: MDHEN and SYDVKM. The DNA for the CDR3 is TGTGCCAGCAGTTTAATTCTAGCGGACTCCTACAATGAGCAGTTCTTC. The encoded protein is CASSLILADSYNEQFF.

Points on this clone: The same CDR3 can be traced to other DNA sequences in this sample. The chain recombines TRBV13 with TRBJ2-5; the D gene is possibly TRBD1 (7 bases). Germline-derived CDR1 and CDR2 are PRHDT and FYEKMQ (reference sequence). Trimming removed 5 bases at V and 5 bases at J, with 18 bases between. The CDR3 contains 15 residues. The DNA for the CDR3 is TGTGCCAGCAGCCACCGACAGGGAGGCCAGGAGACCCAGTACTTC. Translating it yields CASSHRQGGQETQYF. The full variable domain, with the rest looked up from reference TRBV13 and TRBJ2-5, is AAGVIQSPRHLIKEKRETATLKCYPIPRHDTVYWYQQGPGQDPQFLISFYEKMQSDKGSIPDRFSAQQFSDYHSELNMSSLELGDSALYFCASSHRQGGQETQYFGPGTRLLVL.

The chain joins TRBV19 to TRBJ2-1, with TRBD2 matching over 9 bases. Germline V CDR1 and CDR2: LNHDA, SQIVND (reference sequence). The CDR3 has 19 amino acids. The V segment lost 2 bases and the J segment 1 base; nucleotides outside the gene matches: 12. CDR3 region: CASSIFGASGNRSYNEQFF. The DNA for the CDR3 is TGTGCCAGTAGTATATTTGGGGCTAGCGGGAATAGGTCCTACAATGAGCAGTTCTTC.

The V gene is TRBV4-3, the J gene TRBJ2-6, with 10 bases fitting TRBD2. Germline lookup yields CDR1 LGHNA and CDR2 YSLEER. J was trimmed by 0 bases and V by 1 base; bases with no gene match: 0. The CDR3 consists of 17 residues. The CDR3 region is CASSQGTSGSGANVLTF. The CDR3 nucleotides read TGCGCCAGCAGCCAAGGGACTAGCGGCTCTGGGGCCAACGTCCTGACTTTC.

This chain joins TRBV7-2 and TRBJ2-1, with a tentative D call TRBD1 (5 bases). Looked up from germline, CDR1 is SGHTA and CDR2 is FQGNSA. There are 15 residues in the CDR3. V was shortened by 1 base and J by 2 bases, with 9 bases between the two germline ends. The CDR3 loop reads CASSLEGIAYNEQFF. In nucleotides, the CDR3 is TGTGCCAGCAGCTTAGAGGGGATTGCCTACAATGAGCAGTTCTTC.

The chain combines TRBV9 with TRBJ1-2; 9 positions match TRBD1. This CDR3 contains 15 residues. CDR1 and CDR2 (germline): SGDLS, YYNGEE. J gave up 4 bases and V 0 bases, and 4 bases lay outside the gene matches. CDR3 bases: TGTGCCAGCAGCGTAGTCGGGACAGGGACCTATGGCTACACCTTC. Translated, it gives CASSVVGTGTYGYTF. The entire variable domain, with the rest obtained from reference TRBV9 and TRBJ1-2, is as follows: DSGVTQTPKHLITATGQRVTLRCSPRSGDLSVYWYQQSLDQGLQFLIQYYNGEERAKGNILERFSAQQFPDLHSELNLSSLELGDSALYFCASSVVGTGTYGYTFGSGTRLTVV.

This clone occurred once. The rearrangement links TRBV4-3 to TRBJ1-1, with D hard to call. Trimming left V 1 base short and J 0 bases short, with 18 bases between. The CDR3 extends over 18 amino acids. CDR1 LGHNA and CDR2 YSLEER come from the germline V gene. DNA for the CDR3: TGCGCCAGCAGCCAAGTCCTTTGGAGCAGTCGGCTGAACACTGAAGCTTTCTTT. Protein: CASSQVLWSSRLNTEAFF.

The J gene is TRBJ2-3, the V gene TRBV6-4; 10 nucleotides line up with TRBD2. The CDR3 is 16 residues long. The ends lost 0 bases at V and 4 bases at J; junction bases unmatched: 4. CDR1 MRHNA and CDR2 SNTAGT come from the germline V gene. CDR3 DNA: TGTGCCAGCAGTGACTCCAGCGGGAGGGCCGCAGATACGCAGTATTTT. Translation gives CASSDSSGRAADTQYF.

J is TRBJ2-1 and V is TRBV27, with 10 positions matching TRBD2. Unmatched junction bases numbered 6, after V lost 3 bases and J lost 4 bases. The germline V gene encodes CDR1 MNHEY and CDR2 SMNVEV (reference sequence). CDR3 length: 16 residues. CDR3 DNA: TGTGCCAGCAGTTTCTCGACTAGCGGGCCTTACAATGAGCAGTTCTTC. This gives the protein CASSFSTSGPYNEQFF.

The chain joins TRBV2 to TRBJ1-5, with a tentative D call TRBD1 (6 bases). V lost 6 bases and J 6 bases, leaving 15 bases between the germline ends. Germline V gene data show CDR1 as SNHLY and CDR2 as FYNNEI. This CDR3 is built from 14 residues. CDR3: CASRTEQGIQPQHF. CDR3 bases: TGTGCCAGCAGGACGGAACAGGGAATTCAGCCCCAGCATTTT.

CDR3 nucleotides: TGTGCCAGCAGTTCCGGGACAGGGCGCGGGGAGACCCAGTACTTC. It translates to CASSSGTGRGETQYF. The rearrangement joins TRBV5-6 to TRBJ2-5, with TRBD1 matching 9 bases. Germline-derived CDR1 and CDR2 are SGHDT and YYEEEE. V lost 5 bases and J lost 5; bases outside the gene matches: 10. The CDR3 totals 15 residues.

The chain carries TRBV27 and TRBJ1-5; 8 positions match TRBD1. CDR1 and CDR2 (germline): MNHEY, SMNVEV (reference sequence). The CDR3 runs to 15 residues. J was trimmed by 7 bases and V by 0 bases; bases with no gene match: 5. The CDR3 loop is CASSLSATGAQPQHF. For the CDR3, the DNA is TGTGCCAGCAGTTTATCGGCGACAGGGGCCCAGCCCCAGCATTTT.

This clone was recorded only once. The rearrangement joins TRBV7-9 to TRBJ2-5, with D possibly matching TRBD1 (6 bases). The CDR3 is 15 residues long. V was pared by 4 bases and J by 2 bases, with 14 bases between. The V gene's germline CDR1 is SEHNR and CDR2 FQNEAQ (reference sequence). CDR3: CASSYPGTPQETQYF. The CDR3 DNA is TGTGCCAGCAGCTACCCCGGGACACCTCAAGAGACCCAGTACTTC.

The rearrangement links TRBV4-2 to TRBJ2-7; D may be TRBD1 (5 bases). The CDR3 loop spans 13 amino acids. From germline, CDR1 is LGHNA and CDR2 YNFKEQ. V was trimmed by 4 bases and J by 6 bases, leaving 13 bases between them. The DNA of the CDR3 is TGTGCCAGCAGCCCGACAGCTTGGCTCGAGCAGTACTTC. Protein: CASSPTAWLEQYF.

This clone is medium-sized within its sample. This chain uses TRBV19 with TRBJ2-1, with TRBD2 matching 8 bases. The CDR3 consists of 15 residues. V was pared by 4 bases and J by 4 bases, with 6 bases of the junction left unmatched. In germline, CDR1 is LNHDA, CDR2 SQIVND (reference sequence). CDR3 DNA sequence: TGTGCCAGTAGTACGGTACGCGGGGGGTACAATGAGCAGTTCTTC. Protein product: CASSTVRGGYNEQFF.

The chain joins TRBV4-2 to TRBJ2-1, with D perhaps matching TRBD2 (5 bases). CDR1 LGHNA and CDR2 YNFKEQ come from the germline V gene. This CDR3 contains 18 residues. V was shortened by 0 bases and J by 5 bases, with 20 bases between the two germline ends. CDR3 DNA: TGTGCCAGCAGCCAAGATCCTCCTGTACTAGGTGAGGACAATGAGCAGTTCTTC. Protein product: CASSQDPPVLGEDNEQFF.

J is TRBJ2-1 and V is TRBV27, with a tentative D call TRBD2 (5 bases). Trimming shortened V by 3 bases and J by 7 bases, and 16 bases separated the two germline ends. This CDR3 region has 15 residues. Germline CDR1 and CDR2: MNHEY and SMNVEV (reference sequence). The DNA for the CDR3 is TGTGCCAGCAGTTTCGGGGATCAAGGGTGGAATGAGCAGTTCTTC. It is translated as CASSFGDQGWNEQFF.

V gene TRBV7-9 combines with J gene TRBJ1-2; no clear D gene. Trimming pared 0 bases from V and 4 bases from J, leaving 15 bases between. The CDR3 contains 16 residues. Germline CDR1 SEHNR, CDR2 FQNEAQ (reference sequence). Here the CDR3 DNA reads TGTGCCAGCAGCTTAGCGCTGCGGGGTCGCGGCTATGGCTACACCTTC. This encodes CASSLALRGRGYGYTF.

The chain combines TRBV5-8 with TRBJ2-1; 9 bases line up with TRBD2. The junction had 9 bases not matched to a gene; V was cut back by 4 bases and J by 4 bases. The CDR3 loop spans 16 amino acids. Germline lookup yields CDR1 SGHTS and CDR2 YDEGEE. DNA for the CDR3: TGTGCCAGCAGCCGACTAGCGGAAGTGTTTTACAATGAGCAGTTCTTC. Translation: CASSRLAEVFYNEQFF.

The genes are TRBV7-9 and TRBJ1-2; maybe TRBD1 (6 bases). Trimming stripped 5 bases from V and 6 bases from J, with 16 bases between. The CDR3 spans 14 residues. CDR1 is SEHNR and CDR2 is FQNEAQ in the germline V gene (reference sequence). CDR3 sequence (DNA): TGTGCCAGCAGCCCGGACCCCAGGGGTAATGGCTACACCTTC. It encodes CASSPDPRGNGYTF. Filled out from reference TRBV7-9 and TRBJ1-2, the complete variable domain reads DTGVSQNPRHKITKRGQNVTFRCDPISEHNRLYWYRQTLGQGPEFLTYFQNEAQLEKSRLLSDRFSAERPKGSFSTLEIQRTEQGDSAMYLCASSPDPRGNGYTFGSGTRLTVV.

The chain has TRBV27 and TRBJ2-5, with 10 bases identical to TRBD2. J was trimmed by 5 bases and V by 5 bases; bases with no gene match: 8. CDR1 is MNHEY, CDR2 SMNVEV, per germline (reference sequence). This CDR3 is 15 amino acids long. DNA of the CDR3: TGTGCCAGCAGTCCGGGACTAGCGTTAGGGGAGACCCAGTACTTC. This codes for CASSPGLALGETQYF.

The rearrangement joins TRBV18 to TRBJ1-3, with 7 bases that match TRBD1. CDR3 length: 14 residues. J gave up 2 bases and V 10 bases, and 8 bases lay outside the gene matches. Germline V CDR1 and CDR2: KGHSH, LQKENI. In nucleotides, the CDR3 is TGTGCCAATAATTACAGGGGCACTGGAAACACCATATATTTT. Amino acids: CANNYRGTGNTIYF.